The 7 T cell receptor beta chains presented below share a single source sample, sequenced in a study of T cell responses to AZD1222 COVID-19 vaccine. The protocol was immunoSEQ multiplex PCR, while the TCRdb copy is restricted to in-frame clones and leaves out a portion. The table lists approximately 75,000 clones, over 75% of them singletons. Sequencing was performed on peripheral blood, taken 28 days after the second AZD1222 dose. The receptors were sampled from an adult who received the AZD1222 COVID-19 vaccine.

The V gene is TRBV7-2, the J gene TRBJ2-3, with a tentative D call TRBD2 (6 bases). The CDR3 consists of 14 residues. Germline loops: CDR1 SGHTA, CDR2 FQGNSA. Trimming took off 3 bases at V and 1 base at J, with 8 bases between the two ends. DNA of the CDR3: TGTGCCAGCAGCTTGGGACTTCGCACAGATACGCAGTATTTT. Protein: CASSLGLRTDTQYF.

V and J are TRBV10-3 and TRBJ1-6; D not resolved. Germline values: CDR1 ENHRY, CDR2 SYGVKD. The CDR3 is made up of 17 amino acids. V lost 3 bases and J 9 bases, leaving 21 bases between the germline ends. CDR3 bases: TGTGCCATCAGTGATGACGACTTGTTACAGCCGGTTTCACCCCTCCACTTT. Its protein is CAISDDDLLQPVSPLHF.

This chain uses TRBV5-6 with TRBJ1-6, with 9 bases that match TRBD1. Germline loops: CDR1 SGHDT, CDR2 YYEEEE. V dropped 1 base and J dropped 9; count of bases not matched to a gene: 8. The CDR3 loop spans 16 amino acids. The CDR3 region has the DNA TGTGCCAGCAGCTTGCTTTCCGGGACAGGGATTTCACCCCTCCACTTT. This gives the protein CASSLLSGTGISPLHF.

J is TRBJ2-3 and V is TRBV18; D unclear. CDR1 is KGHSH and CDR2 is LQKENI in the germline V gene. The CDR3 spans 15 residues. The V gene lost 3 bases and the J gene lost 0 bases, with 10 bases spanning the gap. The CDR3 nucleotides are TGTGCCAGCTCACCCTACTCGCCAAGCACAGATACGCAGTATTTT. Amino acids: CASSPYSPSTDTQYF.

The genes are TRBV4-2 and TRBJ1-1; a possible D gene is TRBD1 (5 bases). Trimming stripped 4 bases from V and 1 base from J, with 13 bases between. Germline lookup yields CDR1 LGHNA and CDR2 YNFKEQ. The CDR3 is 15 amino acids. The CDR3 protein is CASSPLGAPNTEAFF. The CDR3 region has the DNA TGTGCCAGCAGCCCCCTCGGGGCCCCGAACACTGAAGCTTTCTTT.

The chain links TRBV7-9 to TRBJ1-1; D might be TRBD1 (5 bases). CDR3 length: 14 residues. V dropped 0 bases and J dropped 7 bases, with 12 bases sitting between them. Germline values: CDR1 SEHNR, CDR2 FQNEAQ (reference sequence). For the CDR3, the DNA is TGTGCCAGCAGCTTAGCCGGGGGAGGATTTGAAGCTTTCTTT. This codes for CASSLAGGGFEAFF.

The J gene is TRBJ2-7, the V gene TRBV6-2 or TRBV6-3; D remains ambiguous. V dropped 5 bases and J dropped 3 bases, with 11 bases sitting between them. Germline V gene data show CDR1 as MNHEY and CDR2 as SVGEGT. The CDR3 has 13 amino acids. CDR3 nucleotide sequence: TGTGCCAGCAGTGTTGGGATATTCTACGAGCAGTACTTC. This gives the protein CASSVGIFYEQYF.